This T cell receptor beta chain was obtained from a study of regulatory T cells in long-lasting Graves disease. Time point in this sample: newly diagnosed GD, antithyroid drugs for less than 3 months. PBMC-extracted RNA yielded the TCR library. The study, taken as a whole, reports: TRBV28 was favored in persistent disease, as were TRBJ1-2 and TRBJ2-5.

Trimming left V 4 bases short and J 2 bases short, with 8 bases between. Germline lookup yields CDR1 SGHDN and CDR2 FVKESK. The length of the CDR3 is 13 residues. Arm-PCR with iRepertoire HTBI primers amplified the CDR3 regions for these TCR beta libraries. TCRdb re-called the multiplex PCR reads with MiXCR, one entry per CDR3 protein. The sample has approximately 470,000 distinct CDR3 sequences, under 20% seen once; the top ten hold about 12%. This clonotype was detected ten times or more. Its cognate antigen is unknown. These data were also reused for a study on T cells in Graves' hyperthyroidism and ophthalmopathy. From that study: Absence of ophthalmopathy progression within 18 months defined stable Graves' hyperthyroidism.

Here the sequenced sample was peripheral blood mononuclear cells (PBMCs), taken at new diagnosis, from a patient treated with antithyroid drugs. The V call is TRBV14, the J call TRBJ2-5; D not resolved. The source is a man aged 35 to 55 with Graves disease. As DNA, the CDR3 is TGTGCCAGCAGCCGAACCATTCAAGAGACCCAGTACTTC. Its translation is CASSRTIQETQYF. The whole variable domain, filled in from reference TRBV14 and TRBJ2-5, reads EAGVTQFPSHSVIEKGQTVTLRCDPISGHDNLYWYRRVMGKEIKFLLHFVKESKQDESGMPNNRFLAERTGGTYSTLKVQPAELEDSGVYFCASSRTIQETQYFGPGTRLLVL.